This TCR beta chain was profiled in a study of TIL therapy for anti-PD-1-resistant metastatic lung cancer. Study-level results: TIL cultures after expansion showed higher clonality and lower diversity than baseline tumor (median about 6% vs 30%).

Described time point: pre-treatment sample, taken before nivolumab and TIL therapy. Pleural nodules or supraclavicular lymph nodes made up most of the excised metastases sampled. Tumor harvest preceded PD-1/PD-L1 blockade, followed by nivolumab treatment. The immunoSEQ assay was v3. Sequencing depth was approximately 2 million read pairs for survey level, roughly 4.5-6 million for deep. Assay used: immunoSEQ multiplex PCR; TCRdb lists only in-frame clones, some missing. The sample carries about 48,000 clones, less than 75% recorded once. Trimming removed 4 bases from V and 3 bases from J; junction bases left unmatched: 2. The CDR3 sequence is 14 residues long. Germline CDR1 reads SGHVS; CDR2 reads FNYEAQ. Worth noting for this clone: Its antigen remains unidentified.

This clonotype originated in a person aged 25 to 79 with non-small cell lung cancer. Here the sequenced sample was tumor tissue, taken at baseline. The chain is built from TRBV7-6 and TRBJ2-7, with TRBD1 matching over 11 bases. CDR3 in DNA: TGTGCCAGCAGCTCGGGACAGGGGGGCTACGAGCAGTACTTC. Its protein product is CASSSGQGGYEQYF.